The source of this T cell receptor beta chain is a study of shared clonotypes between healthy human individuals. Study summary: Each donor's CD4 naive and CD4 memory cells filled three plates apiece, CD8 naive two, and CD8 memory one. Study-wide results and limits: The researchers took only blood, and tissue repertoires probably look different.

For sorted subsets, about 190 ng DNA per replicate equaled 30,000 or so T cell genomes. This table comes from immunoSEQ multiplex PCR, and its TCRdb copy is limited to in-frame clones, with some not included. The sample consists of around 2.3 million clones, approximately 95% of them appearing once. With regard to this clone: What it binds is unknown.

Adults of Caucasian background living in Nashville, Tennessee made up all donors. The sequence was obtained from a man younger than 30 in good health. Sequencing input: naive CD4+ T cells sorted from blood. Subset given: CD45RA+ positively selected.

CDR3 protein: CASSRLAGEDEQFF. The CDR3 nucleotides are TGCGCCAGCAGTAGGCTAGCGGGAGAGGATGAGCAGTTCTTC. The chain employs TRBV5-1 and TRBJ2-1; 10 bases align to TRBD2. Germline-derived CDR1 and CDR2 are SGHRS and YFSETQ. This CDR3 contains 14 residues. The V gene end was trimmed by 5 bases and the J gene end by 8 bases; junction bases not matched to a gene: 7.